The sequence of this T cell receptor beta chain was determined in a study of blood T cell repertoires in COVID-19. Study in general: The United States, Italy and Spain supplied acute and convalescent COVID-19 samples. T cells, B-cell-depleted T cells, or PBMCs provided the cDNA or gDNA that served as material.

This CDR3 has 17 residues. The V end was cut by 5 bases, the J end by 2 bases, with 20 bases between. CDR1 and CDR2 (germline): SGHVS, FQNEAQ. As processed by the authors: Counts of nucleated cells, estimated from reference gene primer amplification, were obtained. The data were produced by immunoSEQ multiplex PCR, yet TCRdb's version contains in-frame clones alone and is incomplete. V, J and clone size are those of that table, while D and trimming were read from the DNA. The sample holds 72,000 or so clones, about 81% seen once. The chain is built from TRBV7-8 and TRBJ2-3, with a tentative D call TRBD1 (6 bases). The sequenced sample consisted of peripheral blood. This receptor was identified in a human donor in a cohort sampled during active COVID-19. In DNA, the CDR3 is TGTGCCAGCAGCCAGGTGGACAGCCAATCTTCCACAGATACGCAGTATTTT. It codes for CASSQVDSQSSTDTQYF.